The 20 T cell receptor beta chains below were found in one sample sequenced in a study of blood T cell repertoires in COVID-19. Repertoires were generated with immunoSEQ multiplex PCR, while TCRdb's copy carries only in-frame clones and drops some. The sample carries a few hundred thousand clones, roughly 88% recorded once. The specimen sequenced was peripheral blood. The origin of the receptors is a man older than 75 with acute or convalescent COVID-19.

The chain uses TRBV7-2 and TRBJ2-7, with 12 positions matching TRBD2. The germline V gene encodes CDR1 SGHTA and CDR2 FQGNSA. V was pared by 6 bases and J by 5 bases, with 8 bases of the junction left unmatched. The CDR3 is 15 amino acids. The CDR3 DNA sequence: TGTGCCAGCAGTCGTAGACTAGCGGGGGATAACGAGCAGTACTTC. Encoded protein: CASSRRLAGDNEQYF.

This clone was observed a single time. The genes are TRBV19 and TRBJ1-5; TRBD1 matches at 8 bases. CDR1 and CDR2 (germline): LNHDA, SQIVND (reference sequence). There are 15 residues in the CDR3. V trimming: 3 bases; J trimming: 6 bases; junction bases outside the gene matches: 7. In nucleotides, the CDR3 is TGTGCCAGTAGTATCGACAGGGGAGCGGGTCAGCCCCAGCATTTT. Encoded protein: CASSIDRGAGQPQHF.

The gene calls are TRBV3-1 (or the pseudogene TRBV3-2) and TRBJ2-6; 9 nucleotides match TRBD1. Trimming cost V 1 base and J 4 bases; bases outside gene matches: 17. CDR1 is LGHDT and CDR2 is YNNKEL in the germline V gene (reference sequence). This CDR3 has 21 amino acids. CDR3 DNA sequence: TGTGCCAGCAGCCAAGTCCCAACAGGGGGCCAATCTCTTGTCGGGGCCAACGTCCTGACTTTC. Translation: CASSQVPTGGQSLVGANVLTF.

The chain carries TRBV28 and TRBJ1-2, with TRBD1 as a possible D gene (6 bases). The CDR3 is 13 residues long. The germline V gene encodes CDR1 MDHEN and CDR2 SYDVKM. With 8 bases removed from V and 1 base from J, the gap between germline ends came to 11 bases. This chain's CDR3 is CASGGTFNYGYTF. The CDR3 region has the DNA TGTGCCAGCGGTGGGACATTTAACTATGGCTACACCTTC.

This chain connects TRBV11-3 to TRBJ2-7, with 10 bases fitting TRBD1. V lost 5 bases and J lost 5; bases outside the gene matches: 6. The length of the CDR3 is 14 residues. The germline CDR1 and CDR2 sequences are SGHNT and YENEEA. CDR3 DNA: TGTGCCAGCAGCCCAGGGACAGGGGTCGACGAGCAGTACTTC. This sequence encodes CASSPGTGVDEQYF.

V gene TRBV20-1 combines with J gene TRBJ2-1; 7 bases are a match to TRBD1. The CDR3 extends over 11 amino acids. Losses at the gene ends were 8 bases for V and 6 bases for J; bases not matched to a gene: 4. Germline V gene data show CDR1 as DFQATT and CDR2 as SNEGSKA (reference sequence). This chain's CDR3 is CSRTGVNEQFF. DNA for the CDR3: TGCAGTCGTACAGGGGTCAATGAGCAGTTCTTC.

The gene calls are TRBV10-3 and TRBJ1-1; tentatively, D is TRBD1 (5 bases). The V and J ends lost 6 bases and 1 base respectively, with 9 bases between them. The CDR3 sequence is 13 residues long. CDR1 is ENHRY and CDR2 is SYGVKD in the germline V gene. The CDR3 DNA sequence: TGTGCCATCAGGAAGACAGAGAACACTGAAGCTTTCTTT. Translating gives CAIRKTENTEAFF.

This sequence joins TRBV5-1 and TRBJ2-3; weak D call: TRBD1 (6 bases). V was pared by 0 bases and J by 0 bases, with 11 bases between. In germline, CDR1 is SGHRS, CDR2 YFSETQ. The CDR3 loop spans 16 amino acids. The CDR3 loop reads CASSLDGTISTDTQYF. For the CDR3, the DNA is TGCGCCAGCAGCTTGGATGGGACAATAAGCACAGATACGCAGTATTTT.

This clone was detected only a few times. The chain has TRBV5-1 and TRBJ1-2; a weak D match, TRBD1 (6 bases). Trimming removed 3 bases from V and 4 bases from J, with 13 bases in between. Per germline, CDR1 SGHRS and CDR2 YFSETQ. CDR3 length equals 14 residues. CDR3 coding DNA: TGCGCCAGCAGCTCCGAAAACAGGGTCTATGGCTACACCTTC. It translates to CASSSENRVYGYTF.

The rearrangement links TRBV14 to TRBJ2-1; TRBD1 is a possible D gene (5 bases). The germline V and J ends were trimmed by 1 base and 7 bases, with 8 bases remaining between them. The V gene's germline CDR1 is SGHDN and CDR2 FVKESK. This CDR3 has 13 amino acids. CDR3 protein: CASSQVGLNEQFF. In DNA form, the CDR3 reads TGTGCCAGCAGCCAAGTGGGGCTGAATGAGCAGTTCTTC.

The chain joins TRBV28 to TRBJ2-2; the match to TRBD2 covers 11 bases. The CDR3 loop spans 16 amino acids. Germline V CDR1 and CDR2: MDHEN, SYDVKM. The V segment lost 4 bases and the J segment 2 bases; nucleotides outside the gene matches: 3. CDR3 DNA: TGTGCCAGCAGTTCGGGACTAGCGGTAAACACCGGGGAGCTGTTTTTT. Translation gives CASSSGLAVNTGELFF.

The sample holds one count of this clone. The rearrangement links TRBV5-1 to TRBJ1-4; 10 positions match TRBD1. Germline V CDR1 and CDR2: SGHRS, YFSETQ. V was clipped by 3 bases and J by 2 bases; unmatched bases: 10. This CDR3 has 18 residues. The CDR3 here is CASSSTWTGGPTNEKLFF. The CDR3 region has the DNA TGCGCCAGCAGCTCGACTTGGACAGGGGGTCCGACTAATGAAAAACTGTTTTTT.

The chain joins TRBV19 to TRBJ2-1; weak D call: TRBD1 (5 bases). V shed 5 bases and J shed 6 bases, with 17 bases lying between them. The CDR3 extends over 15 amino acids. The germline gives CDR1 LNHDA, CDR2 SQIVND (reference sequence). In DNA form, the CDR3 reads TGTGCCAGTAGTGCAGGGTTTGGCCCTGGCAATGAGCAGTTCTTC. It encodes CASSAGFGPGNEQFF. The full variable domain, completed using reference TRBV19 and TRBJ2-1, is DGGITQSPKYLFRKEGQNVTLSCEQNLNHDAMYWYRQDPGQGLRLIYYSQIVNDFQKGDIAEGYSVSREKKESFPLTVTSAQKNPTAFYLCASSAGFGPGNEQFFGPGTRLTVL.

This chain uses TRBV29-1 with TRBJ1-1; D unclear. V lost 1 base, J lost 1 base, and 13 bases lay in between. The germline gives CDR1 SQVTM, CDR2 ANQGSEA. This CDR3 contains 15 residues. The CDR3 reads CSVEGGGRWNTEAFF. DNA for the CDR3: TGCAGCGTTGAAGGGGGAGGACGGTGGAACACTGAAGCTTTCTTT. Full variable domain (outside the CDR3, taken from reference TRBV29-1 and TRBJ1-1): SAVISQKPSRDICQRGTSLTIQCQVDSQVTMMFWYRQQPGQSLTLIATANQGSEATYESGFVIDKFPISRPNLTFSTLTVSNMSPEDSSIYLCSVEGGGRWNTEAFFGQGTRLTVV.

This chain connects TRBV5-1 to TRBJ1-1; 9 bases are a match to TRBD1. The CDR3 is 13 amino acids. V trimming: 4 bases; J trimming: 5 bases; junction bases outside the gene matches: 3. CDR1 SGHRS and CDR2 YFSETQ come from the germline V gene. DNA of the CDR3: TGCGCCAGCAGCGCACAGGGGGCAACTGAAGCTTTCTTT. This translates into CASSAQGATEAFF.

V gene TRBV9 combines with J gene TRBJ2-2, with D possibly matching TRBD2 (5 bases). V dropped 4 bases and J dropped 7 bases, with 17 bases sitting between them. The CDR3 totals 15 residues. In germline, CDR1 is SGDLS, CDR2 YYNGEE. CDR3 region: CASSIGPTRDGELFF. DNA of the CDR3: TGTGCCAGCAGCATCGGACCCACCCGGGACGGGGAGCTGTTTTTT.

CDR3 nucleotides: TGTGCCAGCAGCTGGAGGGCAGATACGCAGTATTTT. Protein: CASSWRADTQYF. The chain joins TRBV7-9 to TRBJ2-3; a weak D match, TRBD2 (6 bases). The CDR3 spans 12 residues. The V end was cut by 4 bases, the J end by 4 bases, with 6 bases between. Germline values: CDR1 SEHNR, CDR2 FQNEAQ (reference sequence).

The chain employs TRBV19 and TRBJ1-4; 11 nucleotides agree with TRBD1. Germline assignment: CDR1 LNHDA and CDR2 SQIVND (reference sequence). The CDR3 covers 16 residues. J lost 8 bases, V lost 5 bases, and 10 bases had no gene match. CDR3 residues: CASSPAGQGGEEKLFF. CDR3 bases: TGTGCCAGTAGTCCGGCGGGACAGGGGGGAGAAGAAAAACTGTTTTTT.

The gene calls are TRBV5-1 and TRBJ2-5; 7 bases fit TRBD1. CDR1 is SGHRS, CDR2 YFSETQ, per germline. V was clipped by 1 base and J by 1 base; unmatched bases: 4. The CDR3 loop spans 15 amino acids. This chain's CDR3 is CASSLTGVIQETQYF. The CDR3 DNA reads as TGCGCCAGCAGCTTGACAGGGGTTATCCAAGAGACCCAGTACTTC.

The chain carries TRBV14 and TRBJ2-1; 14 bases fit TRBD2. The V gene's germline CDR1 is SGHDN and CDR2 FVKESK. The CDR3 has 16 residues. Unmatched junction bases numbered 6, after V lost 4 bases and J lost 7 bases. CDR3 loop: CASSRRLAGGPNEQFF. The CDR3 region has the DNA TGTGCCAGCAGCCGTCGACTAGCGGGAGGGCCAAATGAGCAGTTCTTC.